Listed here is a single T cell receptor beta chain. These data originate in a study of control samples from healthy donors and cancer patients. Germline CDR1 and CDR2: SQVTM and ANQGSEA. Between the trimmed V and J ends, which lost 7 bases and 2 bases, there was a span of 9 bases. The CDR3 is 12 residues long. Repertoires were generated with immunoSEQ multiplex PCR, while TCRdb's copy carries only in-frame clones and drops some. This sample yields approximately 170,000 clones, of which roughly nine tenths are seen a single time; over 1.2% belongs to the top ten. Sequenced input: blood. This chain joins TRBV29-1 and TRBJ2-4; D gene ambiguous. The source is a woman younger than 45 in good health. DNA of the CDR3: TGCAGCGCCGAGAGGTCCAAAAACATTCAGTACTTC. Its protein product is CSAERSKNIQYF.